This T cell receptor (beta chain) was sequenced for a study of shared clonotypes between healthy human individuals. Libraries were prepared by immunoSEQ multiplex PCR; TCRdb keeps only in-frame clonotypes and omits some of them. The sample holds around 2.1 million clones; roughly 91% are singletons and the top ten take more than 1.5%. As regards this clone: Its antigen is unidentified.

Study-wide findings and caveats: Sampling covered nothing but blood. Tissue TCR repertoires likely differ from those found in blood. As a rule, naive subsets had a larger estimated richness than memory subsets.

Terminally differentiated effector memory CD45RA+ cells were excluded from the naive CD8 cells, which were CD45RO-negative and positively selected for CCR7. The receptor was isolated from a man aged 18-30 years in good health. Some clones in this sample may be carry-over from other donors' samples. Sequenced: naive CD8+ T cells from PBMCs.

Here the CDR3 reads CSVRASGRVNYEQYF. The CDR3 bases are TGCAGCGTTAGGGCTAGCGGGAGGGTAAACTACGAGCAGTACTTC. The chain links TRBV29-1 to TRBJ2-7; 12 bases align to TRBD2. The V and J ends lost 5 bases and 3 bases, in that order; junction bases with no gene match: 8. Germline loops: CDR1 SQVTM, CDR2 ANQGSEA. The length of the CDR3 is 15 residues.